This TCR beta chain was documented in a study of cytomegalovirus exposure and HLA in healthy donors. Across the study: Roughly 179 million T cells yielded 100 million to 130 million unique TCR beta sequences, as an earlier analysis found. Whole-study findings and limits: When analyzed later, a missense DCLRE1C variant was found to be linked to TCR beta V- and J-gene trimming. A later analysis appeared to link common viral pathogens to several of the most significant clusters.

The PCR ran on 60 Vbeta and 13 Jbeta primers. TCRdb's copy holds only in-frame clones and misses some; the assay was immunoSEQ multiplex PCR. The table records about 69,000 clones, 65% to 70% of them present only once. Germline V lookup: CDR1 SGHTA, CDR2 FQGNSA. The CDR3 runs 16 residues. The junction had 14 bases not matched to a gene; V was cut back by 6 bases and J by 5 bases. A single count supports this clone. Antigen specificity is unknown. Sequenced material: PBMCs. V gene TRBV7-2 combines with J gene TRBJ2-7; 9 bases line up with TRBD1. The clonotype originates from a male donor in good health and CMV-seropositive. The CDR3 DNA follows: TGTGCCAGCAGACTCTCACACGGGACAGGGCCCCACGAGCAGTACTTC. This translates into CASRLSHGTGPHEQYF.